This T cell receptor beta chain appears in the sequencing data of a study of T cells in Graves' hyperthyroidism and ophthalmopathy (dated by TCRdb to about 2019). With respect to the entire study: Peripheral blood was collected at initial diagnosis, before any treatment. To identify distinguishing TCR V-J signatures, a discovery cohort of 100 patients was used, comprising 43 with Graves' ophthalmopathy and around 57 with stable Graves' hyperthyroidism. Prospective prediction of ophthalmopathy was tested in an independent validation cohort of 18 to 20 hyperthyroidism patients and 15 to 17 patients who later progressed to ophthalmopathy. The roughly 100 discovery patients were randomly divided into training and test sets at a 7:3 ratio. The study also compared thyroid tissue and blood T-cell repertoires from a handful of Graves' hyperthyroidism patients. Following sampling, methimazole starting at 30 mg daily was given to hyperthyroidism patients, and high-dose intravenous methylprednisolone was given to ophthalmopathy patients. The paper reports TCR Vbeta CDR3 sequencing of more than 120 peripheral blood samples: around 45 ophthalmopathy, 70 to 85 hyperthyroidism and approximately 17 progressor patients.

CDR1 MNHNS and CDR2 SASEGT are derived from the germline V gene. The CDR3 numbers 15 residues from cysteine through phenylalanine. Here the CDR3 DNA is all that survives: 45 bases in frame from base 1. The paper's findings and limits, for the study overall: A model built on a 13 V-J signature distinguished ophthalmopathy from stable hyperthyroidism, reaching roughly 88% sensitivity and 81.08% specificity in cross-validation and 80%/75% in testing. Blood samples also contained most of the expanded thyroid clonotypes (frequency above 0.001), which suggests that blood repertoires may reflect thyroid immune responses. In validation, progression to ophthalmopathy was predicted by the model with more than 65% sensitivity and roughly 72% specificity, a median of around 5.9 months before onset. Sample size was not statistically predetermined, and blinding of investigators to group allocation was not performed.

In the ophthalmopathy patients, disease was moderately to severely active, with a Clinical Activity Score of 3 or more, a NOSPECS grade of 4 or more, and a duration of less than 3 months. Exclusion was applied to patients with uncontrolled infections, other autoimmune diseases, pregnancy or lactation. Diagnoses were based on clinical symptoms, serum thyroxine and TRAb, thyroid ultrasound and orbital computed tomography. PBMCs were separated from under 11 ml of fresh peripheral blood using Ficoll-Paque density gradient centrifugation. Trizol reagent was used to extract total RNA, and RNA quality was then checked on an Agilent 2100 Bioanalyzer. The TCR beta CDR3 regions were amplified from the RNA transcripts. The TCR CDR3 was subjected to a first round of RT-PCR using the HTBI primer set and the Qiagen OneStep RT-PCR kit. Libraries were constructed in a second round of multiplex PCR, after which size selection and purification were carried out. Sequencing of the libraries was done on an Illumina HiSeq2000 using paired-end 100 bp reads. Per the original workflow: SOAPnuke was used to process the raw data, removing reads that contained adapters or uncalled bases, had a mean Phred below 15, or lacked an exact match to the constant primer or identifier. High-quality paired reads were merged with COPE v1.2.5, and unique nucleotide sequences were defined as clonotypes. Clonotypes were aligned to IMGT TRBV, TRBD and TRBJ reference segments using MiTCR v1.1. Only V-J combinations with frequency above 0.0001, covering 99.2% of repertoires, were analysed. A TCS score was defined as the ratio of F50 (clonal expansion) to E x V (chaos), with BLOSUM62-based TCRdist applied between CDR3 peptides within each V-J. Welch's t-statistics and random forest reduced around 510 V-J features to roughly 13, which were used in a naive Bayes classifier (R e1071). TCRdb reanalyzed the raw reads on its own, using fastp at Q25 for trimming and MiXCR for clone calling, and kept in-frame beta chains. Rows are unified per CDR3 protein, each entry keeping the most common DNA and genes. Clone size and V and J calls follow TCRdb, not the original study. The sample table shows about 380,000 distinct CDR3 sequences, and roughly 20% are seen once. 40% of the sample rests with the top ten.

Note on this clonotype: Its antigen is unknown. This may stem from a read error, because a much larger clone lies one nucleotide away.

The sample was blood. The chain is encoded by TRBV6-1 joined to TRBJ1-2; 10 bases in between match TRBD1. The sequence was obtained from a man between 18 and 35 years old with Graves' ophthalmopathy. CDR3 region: CASSEDRGRAYGYTF. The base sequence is TGTGCCAGCAGCGAAGACAGGGGGCGCGCCTATGGCTACACCTTC.